This TCR beta chain emerged from a study of blood T cell repertoires in COVID-19. Per the study methods: Amplification of reference gene primers was used by the study to estimate nucleated cell counts. This table comes from immunoSEQ multiplex PCR, and its TCRdb copy is limited to in-frame clones, with some not included. The DNA was the basis for D and trimming; V, J and clone size are from that table. The data contain around 160,000 clones, over 75% of them singletons. The CDR3 has 20 residues. J lost 1 base, V lost 2 bases, and 16 bases had no gene match. Germline V lookup: CDR1 SGHKS, CDR2 YYEKEE (reference sequence).

This clonotype was sampled from a man between 60 and 70 years old with active or convalescent COVID-19. V usage is TRBV5-5 and J usage is TRBJ2-7; 12 positions agree with TRBD2. The specimen was peripheral blood. The CDR3 nucleotides read TGTGCCAGCAGCTTTCCCGGGATGACACTAGCGGGAGGCGCGTCCTACGAGCAGTACTTC. This translates into CASSFPGMTLAGGASYEQYF.